Detailed here is one T cell receptor beta chain. This sample is drawn from a study of T cell repertoires in ileal Crohn's disease. Study context: Postoperative therapy was given to about half: around eleven thiopurines, about 19 anti-TNF agents. The MI sample came from the proximal margin of the surgical specimen.

The junction had 6 bases not matched to a gene; V was cut back by 3 bases and J by 2 bases. From germline, CDR1 is SGDLS and CDR2 YYNGEE. The CDR3 loop spans 16 amino acids. Generated by immunoSEQ multiplex PCR, the TCRdb table keeps only in-frame clones and is missing some. The top ten hold 55% to 75% of the sample, which has 2,900 or so clones, around 79% seen once. The sample's time point: proximal margin of the surgical specimen (macroscopically non-inflamed). This clonotype was sampled from an adult with Crohn's disease. The V call is TRBV9, the J call TRBJ2-2; 8 bases align to TRBD2. The sample comprised ileal tissue. The CDR3 DNA sequence: TGTGCCAGCAGCGGTTCCTGGACTAGCAACACCGGGGAGCTGTTTTTT. This translates into CASSGSWTSNTGELFF.